This T cell receptor (beta chain) came from a study of human T cells and chemical hapten exposure. Study-wide results and caveats: Unchanged with DPC sensitization were TCRs above 1 in 1000 frequency.

The library tagged individual cDNA molecules with unique molecular identifiers. As processed by the authors: Sequenced samples showed a median of approximately 100,000 TCRs each, with counts running from around 24,000 to 710,000. TCRdb reanalysed the RACE reads using MiXCR and keeps one entry per CDR3 protein. For this entry, the V and J calls and clone size follow TCRdb and not the study's own pipeline. The sample has around 130,000 distinct CDR3 sequences, about 8.2% seen once. Time point here: healthy volunteer bleed at 2 weeks. Extraction yielded total RNA from whole blood (unfractionated). This clonotype was counted ten times or more. Its specificity is unknown. Per the germline V gene, CDR1 is MNHEY and CDR2 is SMNVEV (reference sequence). Trimming cost V 2 bases and J 3 bases; bases outside gene matches: 6. The CDR3 extends over 17 amino acids.

The sequence came from a male donor in good health. Some clones in this sample may be carry-over from other donors' samples. The chain employs TRBV27 and TRBJ2-2; TRBD1 matches 10 bases. Sequencing was carried out using whole blood. The CDR3 is CASSLLGTGAHTGELFF. The CDR3 nucleotides read TGTGCCAGCAGTTTACTTGGGACAGGGGCTCACACCGGGGAGCTGTTTTTT.